A selection of T cell receptor beta chains follows, all from one sample in a study of spatial heterogeneity in lung cancer. Each CDR3 protein gets one entry after TCRdb re-called the 5' RACE reads with MiXCR. The table has about 50,000 distinct CDR3 sequences, around 7.7% seen once; the top ten hold over 30%. The sequences come from PBMCs, collected at follow-up. Source of these receptors: a female donor with early-stage non-small cell lung cancer. CDR3s include the opening cysteine and the closing phenylalanine or tryptophan. D genes are given only for firm matches. The size field is filled for only some rows; it gives once, few, many or a size class.

>TRBJ2-3|14|many|TRBD2|TRBV10-3
CAISETSRGDTQYF
TGTGCCATCAGTGAGACATCGCGGGGGGATACGCAGTATTTT
>TRBJ2-7|14|NA|NA|TRBV6-5
CASSYRLGGYEQYF
TGTGCCAGCAGTTATCGCCTGGGGGGATACGAGCAGTACTTC
>TRBJ2-3|17|NA|TRBD2|TRBV4-1
CASSQAETSGPTDTQYF
TGCGCCAGCAGCCAAGCCGAGACTAGCGGGCCCACAGATACGCAGTATTTT
>TRBJ2-1|17|many|TRBD1|TRBV5-1
CASSLGPGTGRLNEQFF
TGCGCCAGCAGCCTAGGTCCGGGGACAGGGAGGTTGAATGAGCAGTTCTTC
>TRBJ2-3|14|many|TRBD2|TRBV6-2/TRBV6-3
CASCPAGGPDTQYF
TGTGCCAGCTGTCCAGCGGGGGGACCAGATACGCAGTATTTT
>TRBJ1-5|16|many|TRBD1|TRBV27
CASSALGTGGRQPQHF
TGTGCCAGCAGTGCCCTTGGGACAGGGGGTCGTCAGCCCCAGCATTTT
>TRBJ2-6|15|many|NA|TRBV3-1
CASNNGVSGANVLTF
TGTGCCAGCAATAATGGGGTCTCTGGGGCCAACGTCCTGACTTTC
>TRBJ1-5|14|NA|NA|TRBV7-9
CASSIAGGGQPQHF
TGTGCCAGCAGCATAGCTGGGGGGGGACAGCCCCAGCATTTT
>TRBJ2-3|14|many|NA|TRBV3-1
CASSQDQVRGTQYF
TGTGCCAGCAGCCAAGATCAGGTACGGGGAACGCAGTATTTT
>TRBJ2-7|11|NA|NA|TRBV20-1
CSARTPYEQYF
TGCAGTGCTAGGACCCCCTACGAGCAGTACTTC
>TRBJ1-5|16|NA|NA|TRBV7-2
CASSLGTQGGNQPQHF
TGTGCCAGCAGCTTGGGAACCCAGGGAGGCAATCAGCCCCAGCATTTT
>TRBJ1-5|12|many|NA|TRBV2
CASSENRLPQHF
TGTGCCAGCAGTGAGAACAGGCTGCCCCAGCATTTT
>TRBJ1-1|17|NA|TRBD1|TRBV9
CASSVYSGTAMNTEAFF
TGTGCCAGCAGCGTTTATTCTGGGACAGCGATGAACACTGAAGCTTTCTTT
>TRBJ1-1|13|many|TRBD1|TRBV6-5
CASSYSLDREAFF
TGTGCCAGCAGTTACTCCCTGGACAGGGAAGCTTTCTTT
>TRBJ1-3|14|NA|NA|TRBV30
CAWSTGQSAHTIYF
TGTGCCTGGAGCACCGGACAGTCGGCGCACACCATATATTTT
>TRBJ2-3|14|NA|TRBD2|TRBV29-1
CSVDLGLASDTQYF
TGCAGCGTCGACCTAGGACTAGCATCAGATACGCAGTATTTT
>TRBJ2-2|17|NA|TRBD1|TRBV24-1
CATSDTRWTGNTGELFF
TGTGCCACCAGTGACACGCGGTGGACAGGGAACACCGGGGAGCTGTTTTTT
>TRBJ1-6|17|many|NA|TRBV20-1
CSARDAGSSSYNSPLHF
TGCAGTGCTAGAGATGCAGGATCGAGCTCCTATAATTCACCCCTCCACTTT
>TRBJ1-2|13|few|NA|TRBV2
CATGRKENYGYTF
TGTGCCACCGGGCGGAAGGAAAACTATGGCTACACCTTC
>TRBJ1-6|16|few|NA|TRBV7-9
CASSPPGGTYNSPLHF
TGTGCCAGCAGCCCCCCCGGGGGAACCTATAATTCACCCCTCCACTTT
>TRBJ2-7|16|few|NA|TRBV4-3
CASSQGFLPGPYEQYF
TGCGCCAGCAGCCAAGGGTTTCTACCGGGGCCCTACGAGCAGTACTTC
>TRBJ1-1|13|many|NA|TRBV12-3/TRBV12-4
CASIGQLNTEAFF
TGTGCCAGCATCGGACAGTTGAACACTGAAGCTTTCTTT